These 28 T cell receptor beta chains share one sample of origin, sequenced in a study of cytomegalovirus exposure and HLA in healthy donors. The PCR had 60 Vbeta and 13 Jbeta primers. Sequencing used immunoSEQ multiplex PCR; TCRdb keeps in-frame clones, though not all of them. The sample shows 100,000 to 150,000 clones, about 68% of them seen only once. Input material: PBMCs. The receptors come from a man aged 40-49 years in good health and CMV-seropositive.

This clone was seen a handful of times. This chain joins TRBV28 and TRBJ1-2, with 7 bases aligning to TRBD1. Germline V gene data show CDR1 as MDHEN and CDR2 as SYDVKM. This CDR3 spans 13 amino acids. Unmatched junction bases numbered 9, after V lost 10 bases and J lost 4 bases. The CDR3 coding sequence is TGTGCCACCCTCACAGGGGTCGGCTATGGCTACACCTTC. This sequence encodes CATLTGVGYGYTF.

The chain links TRBV27 to TRBJ2-7; 7 positions match TRBD1. Germline-derived CDR1 and CDR2 are MNHEY and SMNVEV (reference sequence). This CDR3 comprises 15 residues. Trimming at V came to 5 bases and at J to 0 bases, leaving 7 bases not matched to a gene. CDR3 amino acids: CASSPRGTASYEQYF. DNA for the CDR3: TGTGCCAGCAGTCCCAGAGGGACAGCCTCCTACGAGCAGTACTTC.

This clone was observed a handful of times. The rearrangement uses TRBV29-1 and TRBJ2-7; TRBD1 aligns across 7 bases. The V segment lost 6 bases and the J segment 7 bases; nucleotides outside the gene matches: 9. This CDR3 is built from 12 residues. Germline values: CDR1 SQVTM, CDR2 ANQGSEA. The CDR3 region has the DNA TGCAGCGTAGATCGGACAGGTGAGGAGCAGTACTTC. This gives the protein CSVDRTGEEQYF.

The chain has TRBV7-9 and TRBJ1-1, with 9 bases identical to TRBD1. Germline lookup yields CDR1 SEHNR and CDR2 FQNEAQ (reference sequence). The CDR3 runs to 12 residues. V lost 3 bases, J lost 10 bases, and 3 bases stayed unmatched. CDR3 sequence: CASSFGTGRAFF. The DNA for the CDR3 is TGTGCCAGCAGCTTCGGGACAGGGAGAGCTTTCTTT.

CDR3 sequence reads: CSVYRGNTIYF. In DNA form, the CDR3 reads TGCAGCGTATACAGGGGAAACACCATATATTTT. V gene TRBV29-1 combines with J gene TRBJ1-3, with a possible D match to TRBD1 (5 bases). Per the germline V gene, CDR1 is SQVTM and CDR2 is ANQGSEA. CDR3 length: 11 amino acids. Trimming left V 6 bases short and J 4 bases short, with 7 bases between.

This chain links TRBV27 with TRBJ2-2, with TRBD2 matching over 7 bases. V lost 5 bases, J lost 5 bases, and 14 bases stayed unmatched. This CDR3 contains 17 residues. CDR1 and CDR2 from the germline V gene are MNHEY and SMNVEV (reference sequence). The DNA of the CDR3 is TGTGCCAGCAGTCACTTCAGTCGGGAGGTAGAGACCGGGGAGCTGTTTTTT. Translated, it gives CASSHFSREVETGELFF.

This clone appeared once. V usage is TRBV6-6 and J usage is TRBJ2-7; 7 bases are a match to TRBD2. The germline V gene has CDR1 MNHNY and CDR2 SVGAGI (reference sequence). The CDR3 sequence is 14 residues long. The junction had 9 bases not matched to a gene; V was cut back by 5 bases and J by 5 bases. CDR3 in DNA: TGTGCCAGCAGTCAAACCGGGACTACAAACGAGCAGTACTTC. As protein: CASSQTGTTNEQYF.

The chain is built from TRBV7-2 and TRBJ1-1; no firm D call. The CDR3 loop spans 14 amino acids. Per the germline V gene, CDR1 is SGHTA and CDR2 is FQGNSA. V shed 5 bases and J shed 0 bases, with 10 bases lying between them. CDR3 region: CASSVDTVNTEAFF. For the CDR3, the DNA is TGTGCCAGCAGCGTCGATACAGTGAACACTGAAGCTTTCTTT.

The V and J genes are TRBV28 and TRBJ2-7; no firm D call. Germline V CDR1 and CDR2: MDHEN, SYDVKM. Trimming shortened V by 2 bases and J by 7 bases, and 6 bases separated the two germline ends. The CDR3 covers 11 residues. For the CDR3, the DNA is TGTGCCAGCAGTTTAGGGCTAGAGCAGTACTTC. Protein product: CASSLGLEQYF.

This clone appeared a single time. The chain is built from TRBV6-5 and TRBJ1-5, with 9 bases lining up with TRBD1. The CDR3 length is 14 residues. The germline CDR1 and CDR2 sequences are MNHEY and SVGAGI. V was clipped by 7 bases and J by 6 bases; unmatched bases: 7. The CDR3 nucleotides are TGTGCCAGCACCGGTACAGGGGGCGTTCAGCCCCAGCATTTT. Translation: CASTGTGGVQPQHF.

J is TRBJ2-5 and V is TRBV10-3, with D possibly being TRBD1 (5 bases). CDR1 and CDR2 (germline): ENHRY, SYGVKD. Trimming removed 6 bases at V and 2 bases at J, with 7 bases between. The CDR3 has 12 amino acids. In DNA form, the CDR3 reads TGTGCCATCAGCAGGGAACAAGAGACCCAGTACTTC. This translates into CAISREQETQYF.

This chain links TRBV18 with TRBJ2-7; 9 nucleotides match TRBD2. Unmatched junction bases numbered 8, after V lost 3 bases and J lost 5 bases. There are 15 residues in the CDR3. Germline CDR1 and CDR2: KGHSH and LQKENI. DNA of the CDR3: TGTGCCAGCTCACCGGTGGCTAGCGGGATTCACGAGCAGTACTTC. It translates to CASSPVASGIHEQYF.

The gene calls are TRBV6-5 and TRBJ1-2; D is ambiguous. Trimming removed 4 bases from V and 4 bases from J, with 13 bases in between. CDR1 and CDR2 from the germline V gene are MNHEY and SVGAGI. CDR3 length: 14 residues. The CDR3 region is CASSSVGRSYGYTF. DNA for the CDR3: TGTGCCAGCAGTTCCGTGGGCAGGTCCTATGGCTACACCTTC.

The gene calls are TRBV5-1 and TRBJ2-2; TRBD2 is a possible D gene (5 bases). Per the germline V gene, CDR1 is SGHRS and CDR2 is YFSETQ. This CDR3 has 16 amino acids. The V and J ends lost 3 bases and 3 bases respectively, with 15 bases between them. This chain's CDR3 is CASSSRSRGDTGELFF. DNA of the CDR3: TGCGCCAGCAGCTCGCGTTCCCGGGGAGACACCGGGGAGCTGTTTTTT.

The V call is TRBV7-2, the J call TRBJ2-7; 8 bases agree with TRBD2. The V gene's germline CDR1 is SGHTA and CDR2 FQGNSA. The CDR3 has 14 residues. V was clipped by 4 bases and J by 3 bases; unmatched bases: 5. Written as DNA, the CDR3 is TGTGCCAGCAGCTACTCGGGACTAGGCTACGAGCAGTACTTC. Translating it yields CASSYSGLGYEQYF.

A few counts support this clone. The J gene is TRBJ2-1, the V gene TRBV7-2, with D perhaps matching TRBD1 (5 bases). Trimming removed 5 bases at V and 7 bases at J, with 18 bases between. This CDR3 is 15 amino acids long. From germline, CDR1 is SGHTA and CDR2 FQGNSA. The CDR3 reads CASSPVRRATNEQFF. The DNA of the CDR3 is TGTGCCAGCAGCCCCGTCCGCAGGGCAACTAATGAGCAGTTCTTC.

This clone occurred a few times. This chain joins TRBV6-1 and TRBJ2-1; D is ambiguous. The CDR3 loop spans 16 amino acids. The V and J ends lost 2 bases and 1 base respectively, with 12 bases between them. Germline V CDR1 and CDR2: MNHNS, SASEGT. The CDR3 protein is CASSEYVSISYNEQFF. The CDR3 nucleotides read TGTGCCAGCAGTGAATACGTTAGCATATCCTACAATGAGCAGTTCTTC.

This clone was detected only a few times. The chain joins TRBV6-4 to TRBJ1-6; D gene uncertain. The CDR3 totals 12 residues. V shed 6 bases and J shed 11 bases, with 11 bases lying between them. Germline values: CDR1 MRHNA, CDR2 SNTAGT. The chain's CDR3 is CASSAIQAPLHF. CDR3 coding DNA: TGTGCCAGCAGCGCTATTCAGGCACCCCTCCACTTT.

The chain joins TRBV7-8 to TRBJ1-4; D is uncertain. Trimming cost V 1 base and J 0 bases, with 9 bases left between them. The CDR3 has 16 amino acids. The germline V gene has CDR1 SGHVS and CDR2 FQNEAQ. CDR3 protein: CASSLGEGATNEKLFF. DNA of the CDR3: TGTGCCAGCAGCTTAGGGGAGGGTGCAACTAATGAAAAACTGTTTTTT. Complete variable domain (other parts from reference TRBV7-8 and TRBJ1-4): GAGVSQSPRYKVAKRGQDVALRCDPISGHVSLFWYQQALGQGPEFLTYFQNEAQLDKSGLPSDRFFAERPEGSVSTLKIQRTQQEDSAVYLCASSLGEGATNEKLFFGSGTQLSVL.

This chain connects TRBV10-3 to TRBJ2-2, with D maybe TRBD1 (5 bases). The CDR3 runs to 14 residues. The V and J ends lost 2 bases and 6 bases respectively, with 10 bases between them. Per the germline V gene, CDR1 is ENHRY and CDR2 is SYGVKD. Here the CDR3 reads CAISEREGAGELFF. The CDR3 region has the DNA TGTGCCATCAGTGAGAGAGAAGGGGCCGGGGAGCTGTTTTTT.

In DNA form, the CDR3 reads TGTGCCAGCAATCTCTTGGGGGGGAACACTGAAGCTTTCTTT. It codes for CASNLLGGNTEAFF. This rearrangement joins TRBV7-9 to TRBJ1-1; possible D gene TRBD1, 5 bases. V lost 7 bases and J lost 1, with 13 bases in between. The germline V gene has CDR1 SEHNR and CDR2 FQNEAQ (reference sequence). The CDR3 covers 14 residues.

This CDR3 is CASSLGTGDAQPQHF. The CDR3 DNA reads as TGTGCCAGCAGTCTTGGGACAGGGGATGCTCAGCCCCAGCATTTT. The V call is TRBV27, the J call TRBJ1-5; 10 bases are shared with TRBD1. Germline trimming cut 5 bases from V and 6 bases from J; bases unmatched to any gene: 7. The CDR3 is 15 amino acids. CDR1 and CDR2 from the germline V gene are MNHEY and SMNVEV (reference sequence).

V is TRBV28 and J is TRBJ2-1; 14 nucleotides line up with TRBD2. The J segment lost 4 bases and the V segment lost 1 base, leaving 9 bases of the junction unmatched. CDR3 length: 19 residues. Germline CDR1 is MDHEN and CDR2 is SYDVKM. CDR3 in DNA: TGTGCCAGCAGTTTATTTTCGGGACTAGCGGGAGCTCAATACAATGAGCAGTTCTTC. Its protein is CASSLFSGLAGAQYNEQFF.

The rearrangement joins TRBV11-1 to TRBJ1-2; tentative D call: TRBD1 (6 bases). Trimming pared 1 base from V and 7 bases from J, leaving 16 bases between. The germline gives CDR1 SGHAT, CDR2 FQDESV (reference sequence). The CDR3 runs to 15 residues. The CDR3 sequence is CASSLGQVSPTGYTF. The CDR3 bases are TGTGCCAGCAGCTTAGGACAGGTTTCTCCGACTGGCTACACCTTC.

V is TRBV10-2 and J is TRBJ2-7; 8 bases line up with TRBD2. V gave up 9 bases and J gave up 0 bases; unmatched junction bases: 7. The CDR3 is made up of 14 amino acids. The germline V gene has CDR1 WSHSY and CDR2 SAAADI. DNA for the CDR3: TGCGCCAGTACCCAGCGGGGGAGCTCCTACGAGCAGTACTTC. Translation gives CASTQRGSSYEQYF.

The chain is built from TRBV5-6 and TRBJ2-5; a weak D match, TRBD2 (5 bases). Per the germline V gene, CDR1 is SGHDT and CDR2 is YYEEEE. V dropped 4 bases and J dropped 4 bases, with 17 bases sitting between them. CDR3 length: 15 amino acids. The CDR3 DNA reads TGTGCCAGCAGCATCGAATTGTCGGGGTTAGAGACCCAGTACTTC. Translated, it gives CASSIELSGLETQYF.

This clone turned up a few times. V and J are TRBV19 and TRBJ2-7; the match to TRBD1 covers 7 bases. The trim removed 2 bases at V and 2 bases at J, leaving 12 bases unmatched. The CDR3 has 17 amino acids. Germline CDR1 reads LNHDA; CDR2 reads SQIVND (reference sequence). This CDR3 reads CASSIMGDSHRPYEQYF. Here the CDR3 DNA reads TGTGCCAGTAGTATAATGGGGGACAGCCATCGCCCCTACGAGCAGTACTTC.

The chain combines TRBV5-1 with TRBJ1-2; TRBD1 matches at 7 bases. Losses at the gene ends were 5 bases for V and 4 bases for J; bases not matched to a gene: 8. Germline CDR1 is SGHRS and CDR2 is YFSETQ. The CDR3 extends over 14 amino acids. CDR3 sequence (DNA): TGCGCCAGCAGGGAATCTAGGGGGCTCTATGGCTACACCTTC. This codes for CASRESRGLYGYTF.